The 14 T cell receptor beta chains in this list originate from one sample, sequenced in a study of T cells after yellow fever vaccination. Via MiXCR, TCRdb re-called the 5' RACE reads, giving one row per CDR3 protein. The sample includes 600,000 to 750,000 distinct CDR3 sequences, roughly 12% of them seen just once. Sequenced material: PBMCs, taken on the day of the yellow fever booster vaccination. The receptors were sampled from a man aged 30 to 45 who received the YFV17D yellow fever vaccine.

The sample holds a few counts of this clonotype. The chain links TRBV12-3 or TRBV12-4 to TRBJ2-5, with a weak D call TRBD2 (5 bases). V dropped 8 bases and J dropped 3 bases, with 16 bases sitting between them. The CDR3 has 14 residues. CDR3 sequence reads: CASLPGELEETQYF. The DNA for the CDR3 is TGTGCCAGCCTTCCCGGGGAGTTGGAAGAGACCCAGTACTTC.

The chain employs TRBV20-1 and TRBJ2-2; the D gene is possibly TRBD2 (6 bases). The CDR3 loop spans 14 amino acids. V was cut by 1 base and J by 4 bases, with 10 bases left in between. The V gene's germline CDR1 is DFQATT and CDR2 SNEGSKA (reference sequence). CDR3 in amino acids: CSARAGAFTGELFF. Written as DNA, the CDR3 is TGCAGTGCTAGAGCGGGAGCCTTCACCGGGGAGCTGTTTTTT.

This clonotype came up a few times. V usage is TRBV12-3 or TRBV12-4 and J usage is TRBJ2-1, with D unresolved. The CDR3 is 17 residues long. Trimming left V 5 bases short and J 3 bases short, with 20 bases between. The CDR3 DNA reads as TGTGCCAGCAGTACCCAGCCCGACTGGAAGGTCTACAATGAGCAGTTCTTC. Amino acid sequence: CASSTQPDWKVYNEQFF.

In its sample, this clonotype was seen many times. The V call is TRBV7-9, the J call TRBJ1-5; weak D call: TRBD1 (5 bases). Trimming cost V 5 bases and J 9 bases, with 14 bases left between them. Per the germline V gene, CDR1 is SEHNR and CDR2 is FQNEAQ (reference sequence). The CDR3 is made up of 13 amino acids. The CDR3 loop reads CASSPETTGPQHF. The CDR3 DNA is TGTGCCAGCAGCCCGGAGACTACAGGGCCCCAGCATTTT.

This clonotype was counted only a few times. The chain links TRBV3-1 to TRBJ2-7; D is uncertain. In germline, CDR1 is LGHDT, CDR2 YNNKEL (reference sequence). The CDR3 consists of 17 residues. V shed 0 bases and J shed 4 bases, with 19 bases lying between them. CDR3 region: CASSQERLTRELYEQYF. In nucleotides, the CDR3 is TGTGCCAGCAGCCAAGAAAGGCTGACCCGAGAATTATACGAGCAGTACTTC.

The chain combines TRBV7-8 with TRBJ2-1; 8 bases are a match to TRBD2. The CDR3 spans 15 residues. Germline assignment: CDR1 SGHVS and CDR2 FQNEAQ. V shed 9 bases and J 3 bases; nucleotides not matched to a gene: 10. The CDR3 bases are TGTGCCAGTACCTCCGGACTAGCAGTCTACAATGAGCAGTTCTTC. It is translated as CASTSGLAVYNEQFF.

The chain is built from TRBV7-9 and TRBJ1-5; no clear D. Trimming pared 2 bases from V and 3 bases from J, leaving 8 bases between. This CDR3 is 14 amino acids long. Germline CDR1 is SEHNR and CDR2 is FQNEAQ (reference sequence). Here the CDR3 reads CASSLNGLNQPQHF. The CDR3 DNA reads as TGTGCCAGCAGCTTAAATGGTCTCAATCAGCCCCAGCATTTT.

This rearrangement joins TRBV20-1 to TRBJ2-7; D not certain. CDR3 length: 12 residues. V lost 6 bases and J lost 2, with 11 bases in between. Germline lookup yields CDR1 DFQATT and CDR2 SNEGSKA (reference sequence). CDR3 amino acids: CSAPRTPYEQYF. The DNA for the CDR3 is TGCAGTGCCCCCAGAACCCCCTACGAGCAGTACTTC.

This clonotype was counted only a few times. The CDR3 protein is CSARDPLLAGVKDTQYF. The DNA of the CDR3 is TGCAGTGCTAGAGACCCCCTTCTAGCGGGAGTTAAAGATACGCAGTATTTT. The chain carries TRBV20-1 and TRBJ2-3, with TRBD2 matching 10 bases. Germline trimming cut 0 bases from V and 5 bases from J; bases unmatched to any gene: 11. The CDR3 is 17 amino acids. Germline CDR1 DFQATT, CDR2 SNEGSKA (reference sequence).

The V gene is TRBV7-2, the J gene TRBJ1-2; D is possibly TRBD1 (5 bases). V lost 4 bases and J 5 bases, leaving 14 bases between the germline ends. The CDR3 is 14 amino acids. CDR1 and CDR2 (germline): SGHTA, FQGNSA. CDR3 bases: TGTGCCAGCAGCTCCCCCGGGACGGGATATGGCTACACCTTC. Translation: CASSSPGTGYGYTF.

This clonotype has more than one count but fewer than ten. The rearrangement uses TRBV27 and TRBJ1-1; D might be TRBD1 (5 bases). The CDR3 runs 15 residues. The V gene lost 3 bases and the J gene lost 1 base, with 12 bases spanning the gap. Germline loops: CDR1 MNHEY, CDR2 SMNVEV (reference sequence). This CDR3 is CASSLSRGTNTEAFF. In nucleotides, the CDR3 is TGTGCCAGCAGTTTGAGTCGGGGGACGAACACTGAAGCTTTCTTT.

A few counts support this clonotype. The CDR3 is CASSGGGSGIETQYF. CDR3 nucleotide sequence: TGTGCCAGCAGTGGAGGAGGTAGCGGGATTGAGACCCAGTACTTC. The gene calls are TRBV28 and TRBJ2-5; 8 positions agree with TRBD2. This CDR3 spans 15 amino acids. V was pared by 5 bases and J by 5 bases, with 10 bases of the junction left unmatched. Germline values: CDR1 MDHEN, CDR2 SYDVKM.

The V gene is TRBV10-2, the J gene TRBJ2-1; weak D call: TRBD2 (6 bases). Germline lookup yields CDR1 WSHSY and CDR2 SAAADI. Trimming took 7 bases from V and 5 from J, leaving 12 bases between them. CDR3 length: 13 residues. This chain's CDR3 is CASNRELHNEQFF. The CDR3 DNA sequence: TGCGCCAGCAACCGGGAGCTGCACAATGAGCAGTTCTTC.

This clonotype showed up just a few times. The chain links TRBV25-1 to TRBJ2-3; 8 bases align to TRBD2. The CDR3 runs to 14 residues. Trimming took 6 bases from V and 4 from J; bases not matched to a gene: 6. Germline CDR1 is MGHDK and CDR2 is SYGVNS. The CDR3: CASSHPGGPDTQYF. The CDR3 coding sequence is TGTGCCAGCAGCCACCCGGGAGGGCCAGATACGCAGTATTTT.